This TCR beta chain was profiled in a study of radiotherapy plus CTLA-4 blockade in lung cancer. J was trimmed by 0 bases and V by 3 bases; bases with no gene match: 4. The length of the CDR3 is 16 residues. From germline, CDR1 is SGHRS and CDR2 YFSETQ. The data were produced by immunoSEQ multiplex PCR, yet TCRdb's version contains in-frame clones alone and is incomplete. Of 55,000 or so clones in the sample, approximately 82% are singletons; the top ten hold about 6.1%. The chain joins TRBV5-1 to TRBJ2-7, with TRBD1 identical over 12 bases. The sequence derives from a human donor with non-small cell lung cancer whose response to radiotherapy plus ipilimumab could not be evaluated. The input for sequencing was peripheral blood, taken from a patient treated with radiotherapy plus ipilimumab. CDR3 coding DNA: TGCGCCAGCAGCTGGGGGACAGGGGGCATCTCCTACGAGCAGTACTTC. This gives the protein CASSWGTGGISYEQYF.